The rows below give T cell receptor beta chains drawn from one sample of a study of shared clonotypes between healthy human individuals. Assay used: immunoSEQ multiplex PCR; TCRdb lists only in-frame clones, some missing. The table has some 980,000 clones, 70% to 85% seen once. Sequencing used memory CD4+ T cells sorted from blood. The receptors were gathered from a man between 18 and 35 years old in good health. The CDR3 runs from the conserved cysteine through the conserved F or W. Fields, in order: V gene, CDR3 length, J gene, clone size, D gene, CDR3 DNA, CDR3 protein. D genes are given only for firm matches. Size is stated for part of the rows, as once, few or many counts, or as a class when the clone is expanded.

TRBV12-5	16	TRBJ2-7	.	TRBD1	TGTGCTAGTGGTTTGGTATTAGGACAGGGGGTCAACGAGCAGTACTTC	CASGLVLGQGVNEQYF
TRBV2	12	TRBJ1-2	.	TRBD1	TGTGCCAGCAGGACAGGGTCTGGTGGCTACACCTTC	CASRTGSGGYTF
TRBV5-4	14	TRBJ2-7	.	.	TGTGCCAGCAGCTTGGCCGACAGTGTTTACGAGCAGTACTTC	CASSLADSVYEQYF
TRBV28	13	TRBJ1-1	.	.	TGTGCCAGCAGTTTGGCGTGGGGGACTGAAGCTTTCTTT	CASSLAWGTEAFF
TRBV19	15	TRBJ2-6	few	TRBD1	TGTGCCAGCACCCTCGACAGGGCAGGGGCCAACGTCCTGACTTTC	CASTLDRAGANVLTF
TRBV28	13	TRBJ1-2	.	.	TGTGCCAGCAGTTTCGTGGCCAAATATGGCTACACCTTC	CASSFVAKYGYTF
TRBV9	13	TRBJ2-2	.	.	TGTGCCAGCGGGACGCTCACCACCGGGGAGCTGTTTTTT	CASGTLTTGELFF
TRBV5-5	15	TRBJ1-4	.	TRBD1	TGTGCCAGCAGCCTTCGGACAGGGGTTGGTGAAAAACTGTTTTTT	CASSLRTGVGEKLFF
TRBV5-1	16	TRBJ2-7	few	TRBD2	TGCGCCAGCAGCTGGAGTGGGACTAGCGGGTCCGACGAGCAGTACTTC	CASSWSGTSGSDEQYF
TRBV5-1	13	TRBJ2-5	few	.	TGCGCCAGCAGCCCGGCTATCGGGGACCCCTGGAACTTC	CASSPAIGDPWNF
TRBV6-5	14	TRBJ2-3	.	TRBD1	TGTGCCAGCGGGACAGGGTTCGTCACAGATACGCAGTATTTT	CASGTGFVTDTQYF
TRBV7-9	15	TRBJ2-1	.	TRBD2	TGTGCCAGCAGCCGGACTAGCGGGGGTTACGATGAGCAGTTCTTC	CASSRTSGGYDEQFF
TRBV4-1	15	TRBJ2-3	.	TRBD2	TGCGCCAGCAGCCAAGACGGGGGGGGCGCAGATACGCAGTATTTT	CASSQDGGGADTQYF
TRBV30	13	TRBJ1-1	.	.	TGTGCCTGGGATGGACAGATGAACACTGAAGCTTTCTTT	CAWDGQMNTEAFF
TRBV2	12	TRBJ2-7	.	.	TGTGCCAGCAGCTACCGTCACGGCGAGCAGTACTTC	CASSYRHGEQYF
TRBV5-4	18	TRBJ2-3	.	TRBD2	TGTGCCAGCAGCTTGGTGGGACTAGCGGGGGGGCGCACAGATACGCAGTATTTT	CASSLVGLAGGRTDTQYF
TRBV18	13	TRBJ1-1	few	.	TGTGCCAGCTCACGTAGGGGGAACACTGAAGCTTTCTTT	CASSRRGNTEAFF
TRBV6-5	14	TRBJ2-4	.	TRBD2	TGTGCCAGCAACAGCGGGAGAGCCAAAAACATTCAGTACTTC	CASNSGRAKNIQYF
TRBV14	13	TRBJ1-2	.	.	TGTGCCAGCAGCCAAAACGGGTACTATGGCTACACCTTC	CASSQNGYYGYTF
TRBV5-4	14	TRBJ2-7	few	.	TGTGCCAGCAGCTCCGATAAGTTGGGGGCCGAGCAGTACTTC	CASSSDKLGAEQYF
TRBV29-1	15	TRBJ1-2	many	TRBD1	TGCAGCGTTTCGGAACAGGGGGCCTTTAACTATGGCTACACCTTC	CSVSEQGAFNYGYTF
TRBV30	12	TRBJ2-1	.	.	TGTGCCTGGAGCCCACGCCTCAATGAGCAGTTCTTC	CAWSPRLNEQFF
TRBV10-2	12	TRBJ2-6	.	.	TGCGCCAGCAGTGCTGGGGCCAACGTCCTGACTTTC	CASSAGANVLTF
TRBV10-3	15	TRBJ2-3	.	TRBD2	TGTGCCATCAGCAAAGGGACTAGTGATAGGGATACGCAGTATTTT	CAISKGTSDRDTQYF
TRBV4-1	15	TRBJ1-2	.	TRBD1	TGCGCCAGCAGCCAAGAATTGGGACAGGGATATGGCTACACCTTC	CASSQELGQGYGYTF
TRBV11-2	13	TRBJ1-1	.	TRBD1	TGTGCCAGCAGCTTACAGGGGGGCACTGAAGCTTTCTTT	CASSLQGGTEAFF
TRBV19	15	TRBJ2-5	.	.	TGTGCCAGTAGTTCGGGAGTTTTCGGTAAAGAGACCCAGTACTTC	CASSSGVFGKETQYF
TRBV10-3	15	TRBJ2-3	.	.	TGTGCCATCAGACCGACAGGAATTGACACAGATACGCAGTATTTT	CAIRPTGIDTDTQYF
TRBV16	14	TRBJ1-6	.	TRBD1	TGTGCCAGCAGCCAGGACAGGAAAAATTCACCCCTCCACTTT	CASSQDRKNSPLHF
TRBV18	16	TRBJ1-6	.	.	TGTGCCAGCTCACCAACAGGTGAATCCTATAATTCACCCCTCCACTTT	CASSPTGESYNSPLHF
TRBV7-8	15	TRBJ2-7	.	.	TGTGCCAGCAGTTCTCCCCAAGACAGAGCCTACGAGCAGTACTTC	CASSSPQDRAYEQYF
TRBV6-1	13	TRBJ2-1	many	.	TGTGCCACCTTCCATGACGACTACAATGAGCAGTTCTTC	CATFHDDYNEQFF